These 6 T cell receptor beta chains came from one sample sequenced in a study of shared clonotypes between healthy human individuals. The repertoire was sequenced with immunoSEQ multiplex PCR; TCRdb's copy has only in-frame clones and lacks some. This table holds 450,000 to 500,000 clones, approximately 81% found once. What was sequenced was PBMCs. The receptors here all came from a woman in her thirties or forties in good health. Some clones in this sample may be carry-over from other donors' samples.

This clone was observed a few times. J is TRBJ2-5 and V is TRBV28; possibly TRBD1 or TRBD2 for D (5 bases each). The germline V gene encodes CDR1 MDHEN and CDR2 SYDVKM. The CDR3 totals 14 residues. With 5 bases removed from V and 2 bases from J, the gap between germline ends came to 12 bases. In DNA form, the CDR3 reads TGTGCCAGCAGTCCGACAGACTATCAAGAGACCCAGTACTTC. Translated, it gives CASSPTDYQETQYF. Full variable domain (missing parts from reference TRBV28 and TRBJ2-5): DVKVTQSSRYLVKRTGEKVFLECVQDMDHENMFWYRQDPGLGLRLIYFSYDVKMKEKGDIPEGYSVSREKKERFSLILESASTNQTSMYLCASSPTDYQETQYFGPGTRLLVL.

The gene calls are TRBV2 and TRBJ2-7, with 7 bases matching TRBD1. This CDR3 is built from 15 residues. Germline CDR1 and CDR2: SNHLY and FYNNEI. Unmatched junction bases numbered 10, after V lost 6 bases and J lost 2 bases. CDR3 sequence reads: CASRRGLQNTYEQYF. In nucleotides, the CDR3 is TGTGCCAGCAGAAGGGGGCTACAGAATACCTACGAGCAGTACTTC.

This clone was seen a few times. A far bigger clonotype differs at one base, so this is likely a read error. Other DNA sequences in this specimen translate into the identical CDR3. The chain employs TRBV29-1 and TRBJ1-1, with TRBD1 as a possible D gene (6 bases). This CDR3 region has 12 residues. Germline loops: CDR1 SQVTM, CDR2 ANQGSEA. The V end lost 2 bases, the J end lost 5 bases, and 9 bases lay between the germline ends. The CDR3 sequence is CSVEKGVTEAFF. The CDR3 nucleotides are TGCAGCGTTGAAAAGGGGGTAACTGAAGCTTTCTTT.

This rearrangement joins TRBV20-1 to TRBJ2-5, with D uncertain. Trimming took off 5 bases at V and 1 base at J, with 2 bases between the two ends. The CDR3 loop spans 10 amino acids. Germline CDR1 DFQATT, CDR2 SNEGSKA (reference sequence). CDR3 amino acids: CSASQETQYF. The CDR3 DNA reads TGCAGTGCTTCCCAAGAGACCCAGTACTTC.

The chain is built from TRBV19 and TRBJ2-3; D remains unclear. The V end was cut by 1 base, the J end by 4 bases, with 6 bases between. The CDR3 totals 13 residues. The germline V gene has CDR1 LNHDA and CDR2 SQIVND (reference sequence). The CDR3 reads CASSIGGADTQYF. As DNA, the CDR3 is TGTGCCAGTAGTATAGGTGGGGCAGATACGCAGTATTTT.

This clone came up many times. This CDR3 is also generated by other DNA sequences in the sample. The V gene is TRBV6-4, the J gene TRBJ1-2; 8 bases line up with TRBD1. The CDR3 is made up of 14 amino acids. The V segment lost 3 bases and the J segment 4 bases; nucleotides outside the gene matches: 4. The germline CDR1 and CDR2 sequences are MRHNA and SNTAGT. CDR3 sequence (DNA): TGTGCCAGCAGTGAGGATGGACAGGGCTATGGCTACACCTTC. This codes for CASSEDGQGYGYTF.